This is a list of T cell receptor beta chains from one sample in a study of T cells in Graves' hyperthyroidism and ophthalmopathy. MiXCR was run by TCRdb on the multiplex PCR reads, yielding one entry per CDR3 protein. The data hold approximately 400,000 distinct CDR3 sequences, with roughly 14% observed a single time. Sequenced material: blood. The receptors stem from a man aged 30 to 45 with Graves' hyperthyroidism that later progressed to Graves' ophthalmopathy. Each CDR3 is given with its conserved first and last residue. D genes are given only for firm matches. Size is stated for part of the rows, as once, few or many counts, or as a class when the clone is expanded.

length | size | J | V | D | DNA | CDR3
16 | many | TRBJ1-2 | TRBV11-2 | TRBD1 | TGTGCCAGCAGCTCCCAACAGGGGTGGGGTAACTATGGCTACACCTTC | CASSSQQGWGNYGYTF
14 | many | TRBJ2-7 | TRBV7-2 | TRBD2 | TGTGCCAGCAAAATAAGCGGGGGGCACTACGAGCAGTACTTC | CASKISGGHYEQYF
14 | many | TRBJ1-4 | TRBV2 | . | TGTGCCAGCAGTGAAGCGGGAGACAATGAAAAACTGTTTTTT | CASSEAGDNEKLFF
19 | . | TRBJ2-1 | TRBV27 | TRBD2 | TGTGCCAGCAGTTCAAGTGGGGTGGCTAGCGGGGGGGCACAGGATGAGCAGTTCTTC | CASSSSGVASGGAQDEQFF
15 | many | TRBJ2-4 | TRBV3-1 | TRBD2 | TGTGCCAGCAGCCAAGATGTCGGACTAGGGAACATTCAGTACTTC | CASSQDVGLGNIQYF
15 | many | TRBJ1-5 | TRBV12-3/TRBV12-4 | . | TGTGCCAGCAGTCCAGAATGGGGGTTAGGTCAGCCCCAGCATTTT | CASSPEWGLGQPQHF
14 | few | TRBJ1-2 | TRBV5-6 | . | TGTGCCAGCAGCCTCACCTCGGCAGGGGCGGGCTACACCTTC | CASSLTSAGAGYTF
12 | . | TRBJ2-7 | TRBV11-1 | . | TGTGCCAGCAGCTCTCCGCGTGACGAGCAGTACTTC | CASSSPRDEQYF
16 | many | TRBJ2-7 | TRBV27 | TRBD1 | TGTGCCAGCAGTATACATACAGGGGGTGGATCCTACGAGCAGTACTTC | CASSIHTGGGSYEQYF
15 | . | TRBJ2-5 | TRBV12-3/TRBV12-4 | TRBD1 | TGTGCCAGCAGTCCGGGACAGGGGGGGGTGGAGGCCCAGTACTTC | CASSPGQGGVEAQYF
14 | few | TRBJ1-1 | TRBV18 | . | TGTGCCAGCTCACCGTCGGGGTCCGCTATTGAAGCTTTCTTT | CASSPSGSAIEAFF
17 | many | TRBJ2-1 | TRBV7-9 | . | TGTGCCAGCAGCTTAGGGGGGACGGGCAGTTCCTACAATGAGCAGTTCTTC | CASSLGGTGSSYNEQFF
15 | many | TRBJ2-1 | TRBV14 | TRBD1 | TGTGCCAGCAGCCAGGGACAGAGCTCCTACAATGAGCAGTTCTTC | CASSQGQSSYNEQFF
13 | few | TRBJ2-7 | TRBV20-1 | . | TGCAGTGCCCAGCGGGACATCTCCTACGAGCAGTACTTC | CSAQRDISYEQYF
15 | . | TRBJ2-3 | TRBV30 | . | TGTGCCTGGAGTGTCTATGGTGGTGGCACAGATACGCAGTATTTT | CAWSVYGGGTDTQYF
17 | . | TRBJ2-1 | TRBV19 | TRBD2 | TGTGCCAGTAGTTTAAACGGGGGGGCCGGGTTGTACAATGAGCAGTTCTTC | CASSLNGGAGLYNEQFF
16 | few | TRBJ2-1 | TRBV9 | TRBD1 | TGTGCCAGCAGCGTACTGGGACAGGGCACCTACAATGAGCAGTTCTTC | CASSVLGQGTYNEQFF
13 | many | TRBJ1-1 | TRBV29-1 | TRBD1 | TGCAGCGTGACCGGGACAGCGAACACTGAAGCTTTCTTT | CSVTGTANTEAFF
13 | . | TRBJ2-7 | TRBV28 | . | TGTGCCAGCAGTTTATGGCCGTCCTACGAGCAGTACTTC | CASSLWPSYEQYF
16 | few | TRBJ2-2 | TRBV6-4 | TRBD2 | TGTGCCAGCAGTGATTTCGGGGGGACTAACACCGGGGAGCTGTTTTTT | CASSDFGGTNTGELFF
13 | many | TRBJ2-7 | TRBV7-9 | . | TGTGCCAGCAGCTCCGACAGCTCCTACGAGCAGTACTTC | CASSSDSSYEQYF
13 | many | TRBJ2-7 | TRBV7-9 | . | TGTGCCAGCAGCTTAGTTCAGGGTGGCGAGCAGTACTTC | CASSLVQGGEQYF
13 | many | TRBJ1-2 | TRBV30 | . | TGTGCCTGGAGTACCGACAGTAACTATGGCTACACCTTC | CAWSTDSNYGYTF
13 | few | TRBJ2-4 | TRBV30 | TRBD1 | TGTGCCTTGGATAGAGGGGGCGACAACATTCAGTACTTC | CALDRGGDNIQYF
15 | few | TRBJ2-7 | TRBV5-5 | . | TGTGCCAGCAGCCCATGGGGCGGGGTAGGGTGGGAGCAGTACTTC | CASSPWGGVGWEQYF
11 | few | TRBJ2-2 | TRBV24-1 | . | TGTGCCACCAGTGCGGGCGGGGAGCTGTTTTTT | CATSAGGELFF
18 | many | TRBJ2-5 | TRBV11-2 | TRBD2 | TGTGCCAGCAGCCCCGGGACTAGCGGGCCTTCCGCCCAAGAGACCCAGTACTTC | CASSPGTSGPSAQETQYF
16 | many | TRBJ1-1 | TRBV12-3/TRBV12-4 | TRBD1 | TGTGCCAGCAGTCCTATACTCCGGGACAGGGGGTTGGAAGCTTTCTTT | CASSPILRDRGLEAFF
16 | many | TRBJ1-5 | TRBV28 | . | TGTGCCAGCAGGCTAGGGGGGGCAGGGAGCAATCAGCCCCAGCATTTT | CASRLGGAGSNQPQHF
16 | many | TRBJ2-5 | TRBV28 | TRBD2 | TGTGCCAGCAGACTAGCGGGGGGGCGGCTGGGAGAGACCCAGTACTTC | CASRLAGGRLGETQYF
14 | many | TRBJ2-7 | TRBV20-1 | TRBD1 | TGCAGTGCTAGAGAGGGGACAGGGTCCTACGAGCAGTACTTC | CSAREGTGSYEQYF
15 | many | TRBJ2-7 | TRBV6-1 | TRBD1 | TGTGCCAGCAGCCCACGACAGGGGGGCTCCTACGAGCAGTACTTC | CASSPRQGGSYEQYF
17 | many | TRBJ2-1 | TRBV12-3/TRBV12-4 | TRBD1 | TGTGCCAGCAGGCCAGACCCGGGACAGGATTTCCACAATGAGCAGTTCTTC | CASRPDPGQDFHNEQFF
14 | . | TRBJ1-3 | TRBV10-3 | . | TGTGCCATCAACCACGGACTCTCTGGAAACACCATATATTTT | CAINHGLSGNTIYF
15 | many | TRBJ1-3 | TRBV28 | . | TGTGCCAGCAGTTCACCGACAGACTCTGGAAACACCATATATTTT | CASSSPTDSGNTIYF
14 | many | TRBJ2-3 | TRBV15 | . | TGTGCCACCAGCTGGCTGAGGGGCACAGATACGCAGTATTTT | CATSWLRGTDTQYF
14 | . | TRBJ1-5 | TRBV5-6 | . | TGTGCCAGCAGCTTCTGGACAGATCATCAGCCCCAGCATTTT | CASSFWTDHQPQHF
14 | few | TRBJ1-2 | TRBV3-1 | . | TGTGCCAGCAGCCCCTCCTCACAGGGTCATGGCTACACCTTC | CASSPSSQGHGYTF
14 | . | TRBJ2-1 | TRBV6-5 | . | TGTGCCAGCAGTTGGATGAGCTCCTACAATGAGCAGTTCTTC | CASSWMSSYNEQFF
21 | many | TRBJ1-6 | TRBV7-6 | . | TGTGCCAGCAGCGCCTCAAGGGGGGTGGGACTCCGGAGCTCCTATAATTCACCCCTCCACTTT | CASSASRGVGLRSSYNSPLHF
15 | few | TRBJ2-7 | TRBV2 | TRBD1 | TGTGCCAGCAGTGACCTACGAAGACAGGGTGGGGAGCAGTACTTC | CASSDLRRQGGEQYF
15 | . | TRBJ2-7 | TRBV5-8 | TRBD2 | TGTGCCAGCAGCTTGGATTCTAGCGGACCCTACGAGCAGTACTTC | CASSLDSSGPYEQYF
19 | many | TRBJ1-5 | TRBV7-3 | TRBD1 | TGTGCCAGCAGCCCGTCCCGGGACAGGGGTTTTTATAGCAATCAGCCCCAGCATTTT | CASSPSRDRGFYSNQPQHF
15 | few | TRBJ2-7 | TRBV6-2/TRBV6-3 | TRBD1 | TGTGCCAGCGGAACTCGACAGGGAGTTGGGTACGAGCAGTACTTC | CASGTRQGVGYEQYF
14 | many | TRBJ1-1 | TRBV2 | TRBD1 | TGTGCCAGCAGTGGTTCCAGGGGGGATACTGAAGCTTTCTTT | CASSGSRGDTEAFF
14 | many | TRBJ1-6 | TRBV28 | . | TGTGCCAGCAGTTTTGCTACGGAGGGTTCACCCCTCCACTTT | CASSFATEGSPLHF
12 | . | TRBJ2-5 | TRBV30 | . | TGTGCCTGTAGCCGGGTCCAAGAGACCCAGTACTTC | CACSRVQETQYF